The following is a TCR beta chain sequence with its context. Antigen unknown. PCR was performed using 60 Vbeta and 13 Jbeta primers. Produced via immunoSEQ multiplex PCR; TCRdb's table is partial and in-frame only. The sample has some 150,000 clones, around three quarters seen once. The sample belongs to a study of cytomegalovirus exposure and HLA in healthy donors. Trimming removed 7 bases from V and 4 bases from J; junction bases left unmatched: 10. Germline CDR1 reads ENHRY; CDR2 reads SYGVKD. The CDR3 covers 14 residues. Study observations and caveats: Later genetic work tied a missense DCLRE1C variant to beta-chain V and J trimming.

V usage is TRBV10-3 and J usage is TRBJ2-7, with 7 bases fitting TRBD2. Material: PBMCs. The TCR sequence derives from a woman in her 50s in good health and CMV-seronegative. CDR3 in amino acids: CAINAASGEYEQYF. The CDR3 bases are TGTGCCATCAACGCGGCTAGCGGAGAATACGAGCAGTACTTC.